This TCR beta chain was retrieved from a study of OX40 agonist ivuxolimab in advanced cancers. Study-wide results and limits: Determination of antigen specificity was not performed for the expanded peripheral T cells.

The germline V and J ends were trimmed by 8 bases and 4 bases, with 20 bases remaining between them. CDR1 is KGHSH and CDR2 is LQKENI in the germline V gene. This CDR3 has 15 amino acids. With respect to this clone: Its antigen is undetermined.

The table came from immunoSEQ multiplex PCR; TCRdb's copy has only in-frame clones and leaves some out. The repertoire includes about 46,000 clones, 82% of them detected once, and about 1.8% sits in the top ten. This chain joins TRBV18 and TRBJ1-1, with D perhaps TRBD1 (5 bases). Specimen: CD4+ or CD8+ T cells sorted from blood, collected in a trial of the OX40 agonist ivuxolimab. This clonotype was sampled from an adult with an advanced solid tumor such as melanoma, head and neck, liver or kidney cancer. The CDR3, as DNA: TGTGCCAGCCACCCCCCGGAGGGGTATGGCACTGAAGCTTTCTTT. Its protein is CASHPPEGYGTEAFF.